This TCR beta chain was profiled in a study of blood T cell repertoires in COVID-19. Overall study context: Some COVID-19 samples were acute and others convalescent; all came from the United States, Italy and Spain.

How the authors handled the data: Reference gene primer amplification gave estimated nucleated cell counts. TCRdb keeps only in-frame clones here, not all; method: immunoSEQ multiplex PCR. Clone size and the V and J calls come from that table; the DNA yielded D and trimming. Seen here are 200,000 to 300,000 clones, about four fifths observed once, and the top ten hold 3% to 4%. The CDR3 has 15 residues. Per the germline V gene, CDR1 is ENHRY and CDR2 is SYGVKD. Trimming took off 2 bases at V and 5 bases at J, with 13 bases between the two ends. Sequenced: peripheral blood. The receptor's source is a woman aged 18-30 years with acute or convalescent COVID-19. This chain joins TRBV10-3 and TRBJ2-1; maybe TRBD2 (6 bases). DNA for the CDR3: TGTGCCATCAGTGAGCGGCTAGCGCATGACAATGAGCAGTTCTTC. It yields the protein CAISERLAHDNEQFF.